This entry lists 28 T cell receptor beta chains sequenced from one sample in a study of blood T cell repertoires in COVID-19 (dated by TCRdb to the early 2020s). The library was built by means of the immunoSEQ multiplex PCR assay. TCRdb took over this immuneACCESS table, retaining in-frame rearrangements with V and J assigned. Such tables are incomplete; in checked studies, under half of the missing clones stem from an unresolved V gene, and the remainder is unexplained. For this sample there are about 160,000 clones; more than 70% appear just once. Around 14% of the sample comes from the top ten. The sample taken for sequencing was peripheral blood. These receptors were taken from a man between 18 and 29 years old with active or convalescent COVID-19.

This clone was counted only a few times. The genes are TRBV7-9 and TRBJ2-1; TRBD1 matches at 7 bases. The CDR3 has 15 residues. The germline CDR1 and CDR2 sequences are SEHNR and FQNEAQ (reference sequence). The ends lost 5 bases at V and 1 base at J; junction bases unmatched: 5. The CDR3 DNA sequence: TGTGCCAGCAGCACCGGGACAGCTTCCTACAATGAGCAGTTCTTC. Translation gives CASSTGTASYNEQFF.

This clone showed up just a few times. The rearrangement uses TRBV5-1 and TRBJ2-7, with a possible D match to TRBD1 (6 bases). The length of the CDR3 is 14 residues. Between the trimmed V and J ends, which lost 0 bases and 2 bases, there was a span of 9 bases. Germline values: CDR1 SGHRS, CDR2 YFSETQ. CDR3 sequence reads: CASSLAGTTYEQYF. In nucleotides, the CDR3 is TGCGCCAGCAGCTTGGCCGGGACAACCTACGAGCAGTACTTC.

This chain links TRBV5-1 with TRBJ2-3; 11 positions match TRBD2. The CDR3 runs 16 residues. J was trimmed by 1 base and V by 2 bases; bases with no gene match: 3. Germline V lookup: CDR1 SGHRS, CDR2 YFSETQ. CDR3 sequence: CASSFLAGGGTDTQYF. For the CDR3, the DNA is TGCGCCAGCAGCTTCCTAGCGGGGGGCGGCACAGATACGCAGTATTTT.

This sequence joins TRBV2 and TRBJ2-4, with 8 positions matching TRBD2. This CDR3 comprises 14 residues. V was pared by 8 bases and J by 6 bases, with 9 bases of the junction left unmatched. Germline V gives CDR1 SNHLY, CDR2 FYNNEI. The CDR3 DNA is TGTGCCAGCCAATCCGGGACTAGTCGAAACATTCAGTACTTC. This translates into CASQSGTSRNIQYF.

This clone occurred once. V usage is TRBV11-2 and J usage is TRBJ1-1, with 7 bases fitting TRBD1. V lost 4 bases to trimming and J lost 4 bases; unmatched junction nucleotides: 6. The CDR3 spans 14 residues. Germline assignment: CDR1 SGHAT and CDR2 FQNNGV. For the CDR3, the DNA is TGTGCCAGCAGCTCTACCCACAGGGGCACTGAAGCTTTCTTT. Translated: CASSSTHRGTEAFF.

The chain uses TRBV19 and TRBJ2-7; TRBD1 matches 7 bases. The CDR3 sequence is 14 residues long. V was clipped by 5 bases and J by 2 bases; unmatched bases: 6. Germline CDR1 is LNHDA and CDR2 is SQIVND (reference sequence). CDR3 amino acids: CASSGQDSTYEQYF. CDR3 coding DNA: TGTGCCAGTAGTGGACAGGACTCGACCTACGAGCAGTACTTC.

The CDR3 loop reads CASSDGTSGNEQYF. For the CDR3, the DNA is TGTGCCAGCAGCGACGGGACTAGCGGGAACGAGCAGTACTTC. This rearrangement joins TRBV4-2 to TRBJ2-7; 13 bases line up with TRBD2. There are 14 residues in the CDR3. Trimming removed 5 bases from V and 5 bases from J; junction bases left unmatched: 3. Germline-derived CDR1 and CDR2 are LGHNA and YNFKEQ.

The V gene is TRBV12-3 or TRBV12-4, the J gene TRBJ1-2; D is undetermined. V was trimmed by 6 bases and J by 4 bases, leaving 12 bases between them. The CDR3 has 13 amino acids. The CDR3 DNA is TGTGCCAGCAGCCGAGACGGAGCCTATGGCTACACCTTC. Translating gives CASSRDGAYGYTF.

The chain employs TRBV2 and TRBJ2-7; 15 positions agree with TRBD2. The germline V gene encodes CDR1 SNHLY and CDR2 FYNNEI. This CDR3 region has 15 residues. V lost 4 bases to trimming and J lost 3 bases; unmatched junction nucleotides: 1. CDR3 sequence: CASSVGLAGGYEQYF. Written as DNA, the CDR3 is TGTGCCAGCAGTGTGGGACTAGCGGGAGGCTACGAGCAGTACTTC.

This chain uses TRBV10-1 with TRBJ2-2, with 7 bases identical to TRBD1. Looked up from germline, CDR1 is WNHNN and CDR2 is SYGVQD (reference sequence). Trimming cost V 7 bases and J 5 bases; bases outside gene matches: 7. This CDR3 contains 14 residues. DNA for the CDR3: TGCGCCAGCACCCGAGAGACAGGGACCGGGGAGCTGTTTTTT. Translated, it gives CASTRETGTGELFF.

The V call is TRBV9, the J call TRBJ1-3; perhaps TRBD1 as D (6 bases). Germline loops: CDR1 SGDLS, CDR2 YYNGEE. Trimming pared 3 bases from V and 4 bases from J, leaving 11 bases between. The CDR3 covers 14 residues. CDR3 sequence: CASSAFDRGNTIYF. Here the CDR3 DNA reads TGTGCCAGCAGCGCTTTCGACAGGGGAAACACCATATATTTT.

The chain carries TRBV11-2 and TRBJ1-2; tentatively, D is TRBD1 (5 bases). CDR1 is SGHAT and CDR2 is FQNNGV in the germline V gene. The CDR3 has 13 amino acids. With 3 bases removed from V and 7 bases from J, the gap between germline ends came to 12 bases. The CDR3 spells CASSFPAQGGYTF. CDR3 coding DNA: TGTGCCAGCAGCTTTCCGGCCCAGGGTGGCTACACCTTC. The complete variable domain, with remaining parts taken from reference TRBV11-2 and TRBJ1-2, reads EAGVAQSPRYKIIEKRQSVAFWCNPISGHATLYWYQQILGQGPKLLIQFQNNGVVDDSQLPKDRFSAERLKGVDSTLKIQPAKLEDSAVYLCASSFPAQGGYTFGSGTRLTVV.

The rearrangement uses TRBV7-9 and TRBJ1-1; D remains ambiguous. The CDR3 spans 14 residues. Germline lookup yields CDR1 SEHNR and CDR2 FQNEAQ (reference sequence). The V end lost 1 base, the J end lost 6 bases, and 12 bases lay between the germline ends. CDR3 residues: CASSLGPPGAEAFF. CDR3 coding DNA: TGTGCCAGCAGCTTAGGACCGCCAGGCGCTGAAGCTTTCTTT.

The chain uses TRBV7-8 and TRBJ2-2, with a possible D match to TRBD2 (10 bases). V was pared by 4 bases and J by 2 bases, with 20 bases between. The CDR3 is made up of 18 amino acids. Germline loops: CDR1 SGHVS, CDR2 FQNEAQ. CDR3 in amino acids: CASSSGQGLARNTGELFF. The CDR3 DNA follows: TGTGCCAGCAGCTCGGGACAGGGACTAGCGAGAAACACCGGGGAGCTGTTTTTT.

The J gene is TRBJ1-5, the V gene TRBV30; D possibly corresponds to TRBD1 (6 bases). V gave up 0 bases and J gave up 0 bases, with 15 bases separating them. Germline V lookup: CDR1 GTSNPN, CDR2 SVGIG (reference sequence). The CDR3 contains 17 residues. The CDR3 nucleotides are TGTGCCTGGAGTGTAGGACAGTGGGGGAATAGCAATCAGCCCCAGCATTTT. It codes for CAWSVGQWGNSNQPQHF. Using reference TRBV30 and TRBJ1-5 for the parts outside the CDR3, the full variable domain is SQTIHQWPATLVQPVGSPLSLECTVEGTSNPNLYWYRQAAGRGLQLLFYSVGIGQISSEVPQNLSASRPQDRQFILSSKKLLLSDSGFYLCAWSVGQWGNSNQPQHFGDGTRLSIL.

The rearrangement links TRBV6-6 to TRBJ1-6; the D is unclear. CDR3 length equals 12 residues. Looked up from germline, CDR1 is MNHNY and CDR2 is SVGAGI (reference sequence). Trimming took 11 bases from V and 9 from J, leaving 14 bases between them. Here the CDR3 reads CASAGGSSPLHF. In DNA, the CDR3 is TGTGCCTCGGCAGGAGGCAGTTCACCCCTCCACTTT.

In DNA, the CDR3 is TGTGCCAGCAGTTACTCGAGTGAAAAACTGTTTTTT. Translation gives CASSYSSEKLFF. V is TRBV6-6 and J is TRBJ1-4; D unclear. Germline V gene sequence: CDR1 MNHNY, CDR2 SVGAGI (reference sequence). V lost 0 bases to trimming and J lost 7 bases, with 3 bases between them. The CDR3 runs to 12 residues.

This clone was seen only once. The CDR3 loop is CASSFQGSLAKNIQYF. Here the CDR3 DNA reads TGTGCCAGCAGCTTTCAGGGGTCCCTAGCCAAAAACATTCAGTACTTC. The V and J genes are TRBV7-8 and TRBJ2-4; D possibly corresponds to TRBD1 (6 bases). Trimming removed 3 bases from V and 0 bases from J, with 12 bases in between. The CDR3 runs to 16 residues. CDR1 and CDR2 from the germline V gene are SGHVS and FQNEAQ.

The chain couples TRBV4-1 to TRBJ1-4; 8 bases map to TRBD1. CDR1 is MGHRA, CDR2 YSYEKL, per germline. After removal of 1 base from V and 0 bases from J, the junction contained 1 base not matched to a gene. The CDR3 loop spans 16 amino acids. The chain's CDR3 is CASSQGQGPTNEKLFF. CDR3 sequence (DNA): TGCGCCAGCAGCCAAGGACAGGGGCCAACTAATGAAAAACTGTTTTTT.

In DNA, the CDR3 is TGTGCCAGTAGTATCTCCCGGACAGGTCTAAACACCGGGGAGCTGTTTTTT. Translating gives CASSISRTGLNTGELFF. This chain uses TRBV19 with TRBJ2-2, with 7 bases matching TRBD1. The CDR3 length is 17 residues. Germline lookup yields CDR1 LNHDA and CDR2 SQIVND (reference sequence). The V segment lost 3 bases and the J segment 2 bases; nucleotides outside the gene matches: 9. The entire variable domain, with the rest obtained from reference TRBV19 and TRBJ2-2, is as follows: DGGITQSPKYLFRKEGQNVTLSCEQNLNHDAMYWYRQDPGQGLRLIYYSQIVNDFQKGDIAEGYSVSREKKESFPLTVTSAQKNPTAFYLCASSISRTGLNTGELFFGEGSRLTVL.

This clone has more than one count but fewer than ten. J is TRBJ2-7 and V is TRBV4-2, with TRBD2 matching 12 bases. In germline, CDR1 is LGHNA, CDR2 YNFKEQ. The CDR3 extends over 17 amino acids. Losses at the gene ends were 0 bases for V and 4 bases for J; bases not matched to a gene: 7. CDR3 DNA sequence: TGTGCCAGCAGCCAAGATACTAGCGGGGGGCCCTTTTACGAGCAGTACTTC. Amino acid sequence: CASSQDTSGGPFYEQYF.

J is TRBJ2-1 and V is TRBV5-8; 8 bases line up with TRBD2. The germline V gene has CDR1 SGHTS and CDR2 YDEGEE. This CDR3 contains 15 residues. V dropped 5 bases and J dropped 4; count of bases not matched to a gene: 8. DNA for the CDR3: TGTGCCAGCAGAATGATGGCTAGCGGGTACAATGAGCAGTTCTTC. Amino acid sequence: CASRMMASGYNEQFF.

The rearrangement joins TRBV6-5 to TRBJ2-7, with D perhaps matching TRBD1 (6 bases). V was pared by 4 bases and J by 9 bases, with 19 bases between. The CDR3 totals 14 residues. Germline V gene lookup returns CDR1 MNHEY and CDR2 SVGAGI. The CDR3 protein is CASSSPTLTGGQYF. The DNA for the CDR3 is TGTGCCAGCAGTTCACCAACCCTGACAGGCGGGCAGTACTTC.

The chain has TRBV10-3 and TRBJ1-3, with D tentatively TRBD1 (6 bases). Looked up from germline, CDR1 is ENHRY and CDR2 is SYGVKD. Trimming pared 10 bases from V and 2 bases from J, leaving 12 bases between. This CDR3 is 13 amino acids long. CDR3 sequence: CATGQLTGNTIYF. CDR3 nucleotide sequence: TGTGCCACCGGACAGTTAACTGGAAACACCATATATTTT.

This sequence joins TRBV14 and TRBJ2-2; 9 nucleotides match TRBD2. Germline assignment: CDR1 SGHDN and CDR2 FVKESK. V lost 8 bases and J lost 2; bases outside the gene matches: 6. The CDR3 has 15 residues. This CDR3 is CASRKTSGNTGELFF. The CDR3 DNA follows: TGTGCCAGCCGCAAGACTAGCGGAAACACCGGGGAGCTGTTTTTT.

The chain carries TRBV10-2 and TRBJ1-2, with D maybe TRBD1 (6 bases). Germline V gene lookup returns CDR1 WSHSY and CDR2 SAAADI. V lost 4 bases, J lost 6 bases, and 18 bases lay in between. This CDR3 is built from 15 residues. CDR3 residues: CASSVLDTDRNGYTF. CDR3 coding DNA: TGCGCCAGCAGTGTCTTAGATACCGACAGGAATGGCTACACCTTC.

This chain connects TRBV5-6 to TRBJ1-4; D is undetermined. V lost 3 bases to trimming and J lost 7 bases, with 16 bases between them. This CDR3 is built from 15 residues. In germline, CDR1 is SGHDT, CDR2 YYEEEE. As DNA, the CDR3 is TGTGCCAGCAGCTCCGAATTAAGCACGGGTGAAAAACTGTTTTTT. This gives the protein CASSSELSTGEKLFF.

The chain joins TRBV3-1 (or the pseudogene TRBV3-2) to TRBJ2-1, with a tentative D call TRBD1 (5 bases). The germline gives CDR1 LGHDT, CDR2 YNNKEL (reference sequence). The V and J ends lost 0 bases and 0 bases respectively, with 15 bases between them. CDR3 size: 18 residues. CDR3 DNA: TGTGCCAGCAGCCAAGATGGGGTACAGGCCCTCTCCTACAATGAGCAGTTCTTC. Translation gives CASSQDGVQALSYNEQFF.